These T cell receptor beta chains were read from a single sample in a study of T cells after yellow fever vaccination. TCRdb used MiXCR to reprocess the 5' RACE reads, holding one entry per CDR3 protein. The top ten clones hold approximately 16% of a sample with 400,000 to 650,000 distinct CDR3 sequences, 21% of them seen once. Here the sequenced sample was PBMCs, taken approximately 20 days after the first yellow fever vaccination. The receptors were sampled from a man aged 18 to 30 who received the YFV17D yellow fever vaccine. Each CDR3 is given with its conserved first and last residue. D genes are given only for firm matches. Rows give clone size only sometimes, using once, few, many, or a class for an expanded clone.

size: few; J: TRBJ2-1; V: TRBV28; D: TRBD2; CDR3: CAILGSGGYNEQFF; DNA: TGTGCCATCTTGGGTAGCGGGGGGTACAATGAGCAGTTCTTC
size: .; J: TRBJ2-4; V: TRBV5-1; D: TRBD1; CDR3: CASSFTLRDRGEDIQYF; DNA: TGCGCCAGCAGCTTTACACTCCGGGACAGGGGTGAGGACATTCAGTACTTC
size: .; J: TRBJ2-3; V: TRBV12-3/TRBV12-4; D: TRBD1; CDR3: CASSFRDRAPSTDTQYF; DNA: TGTGCCAGCAGTTTTCGGGACAGAGCTCCTAGCACAGATACGCAGTATTTT
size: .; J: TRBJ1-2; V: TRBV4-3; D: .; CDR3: CASSQDYSHYGYTF; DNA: TGCGCCAGCAGCCAAGATTACAGCCACTATGGCTACACCTTC
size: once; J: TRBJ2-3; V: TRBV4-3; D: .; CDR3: CASSQGAYGTDTQYF; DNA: TGCGCCAGCAGCCAAGGTGCTTACGGCACAGATACGCAGTATTTT
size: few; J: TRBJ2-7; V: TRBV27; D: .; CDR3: CASSEQGSEQYF; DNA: TGTGCCAGCAGTGAACAGGGATCCGAGCAGTACTTC
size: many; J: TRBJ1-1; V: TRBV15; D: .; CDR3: CASREGNTEAFF; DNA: TGTGCCTCCCGCGAGGGGAACACTGAAGCTTTCTTT
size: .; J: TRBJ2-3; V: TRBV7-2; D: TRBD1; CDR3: CASSLYQGASTDTQYF; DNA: TGTGCCAGCAGCTTATATCAGGGGGCGAGCACAGATACGCAGTATTTT
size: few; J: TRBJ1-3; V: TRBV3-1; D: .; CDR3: CASSQAAGTGNTIYF; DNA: TGTGCCAGCAGCCAAGCGGCAGGGACTGGAAACACCATATATTTT
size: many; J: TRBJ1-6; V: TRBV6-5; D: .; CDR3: CASRQGGPLHF; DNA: TGTGCCAGCAGACAGGGTGGACCCCTCCACTTT
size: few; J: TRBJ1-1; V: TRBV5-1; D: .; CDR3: CASSLDGQPNTEAFF; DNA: TGCGCCAGCAGCTTGGATGGACAGCCGAACACTGAAGCTTTCTTT
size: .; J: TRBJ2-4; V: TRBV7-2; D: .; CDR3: CASSQPEVGNIQYF; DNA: TGTGCCAGCAGCCAACCTGAGGTGGGAAACATTCAGTACTTC
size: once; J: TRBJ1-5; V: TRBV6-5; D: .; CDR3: CASSYWTDSNQPQHF; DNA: TGTGCCAGCAGTTATTGGACGGACTCCAATCAGCCCCAGCATTTT
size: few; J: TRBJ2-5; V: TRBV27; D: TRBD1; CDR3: CASSSWDRAETQYF; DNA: TGTGCCAGCAGTTCCTGGGACAGGGCTGAGACCCAGTACTTC
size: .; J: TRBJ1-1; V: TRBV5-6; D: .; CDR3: CASSSGYQAFF; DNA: TGTGCCAGCAGCTCAGGGTACCAAGCTTTCTTT
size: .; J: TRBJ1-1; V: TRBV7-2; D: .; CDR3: CASSLARLNPEAFF; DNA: TGTGCCAGCAGCTTAGCGCGACTTAATCCTGAAGCTTTCTTT
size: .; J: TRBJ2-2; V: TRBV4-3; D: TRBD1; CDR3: CASSPEGRGHTGELFF; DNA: TGCGCCAGCAGCCCCGAGGGAAGGGGGCACACCGGGGAGCTGTTTTTT
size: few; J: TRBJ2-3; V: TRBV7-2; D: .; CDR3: CASSLVDGGPRDTQYF; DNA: TGTGCCAGCAGCTTAGTGGACGGGGGCCCCCGGGATACGCAGTATTTT
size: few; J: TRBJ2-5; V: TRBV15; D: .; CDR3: CATSRGGQQETQYF; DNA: TGTGCCACCAGCAGAGGTGGACAGCAAGAGACCCAGTACTTC
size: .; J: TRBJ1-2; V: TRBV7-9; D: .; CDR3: CASIGGRPLTNYGYTF; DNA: TGTGCCAGCATCGGGGGGCGGCCCCTGACTAACTATGGCTACACCTTC
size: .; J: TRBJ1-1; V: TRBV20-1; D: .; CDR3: CSAVSRSANTEAFF; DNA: TGCAGTGCCGTTAGCAGGAGCGCGAACACTGAAGCTTTCTTT
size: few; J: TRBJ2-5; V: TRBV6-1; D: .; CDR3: CASRAMLGEAPETQYF; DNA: TGTGCCAGCAGGGCTATGCTTGGGGAGGCCCCGGAGACCCAGTACTTC
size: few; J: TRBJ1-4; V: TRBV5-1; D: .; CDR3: CASSFLGVAATNEKLFF; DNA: TGCGCCAGCAGCTTTCTCGGGGTGGCGGCAACTAATGAAAAACTGTTTTTT
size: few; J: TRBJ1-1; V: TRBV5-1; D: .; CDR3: CASSPGRTQNTEAFF; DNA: TGCGCCAGCAGCCCGGGACGGACCCAGAACACTGAAGCTTTCTTT
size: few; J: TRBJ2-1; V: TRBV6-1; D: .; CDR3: CASHPKGAYNEQFF; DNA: TGTGCCTCCCATCCGAAGGGGGCCTACAATGAGCAGTTCTTC
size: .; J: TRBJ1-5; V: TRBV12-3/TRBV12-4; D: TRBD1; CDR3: CASRSEGQGDQPQHF; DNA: TGTGCCAGCAGATCCGAGGGACAGGGCGATCAGCCCCAGCATTTT
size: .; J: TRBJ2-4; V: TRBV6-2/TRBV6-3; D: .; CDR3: CASRQAGAKNIQYF; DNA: TGTGCCAGCAGACAAGCCGGGGCCAAAAACATTCAGTACTTC
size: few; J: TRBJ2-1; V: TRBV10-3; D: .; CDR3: CAIRGRQAYNEQFF; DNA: TGTGCCATCAGGGGACGACAGGCATACAATGAGCAGTTCTTC
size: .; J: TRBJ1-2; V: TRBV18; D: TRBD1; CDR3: CASSPPAGGYGYTF; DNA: TGTGCCAGCTCACCACCCGCAGGGGGCTATGGCTACACCTTC
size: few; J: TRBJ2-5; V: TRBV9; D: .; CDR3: CASSGGWRRAQETQYF; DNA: TGTGCCAGCAGCGGGGGCTGGCGCAGAGCCCAAGAGACCCAGTACTTC
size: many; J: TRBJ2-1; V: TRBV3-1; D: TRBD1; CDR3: CASSSRTGGYEQFF; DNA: TGTGCCAGCAGCTCCCGGACAGGGGGCTATGAGCAGTTCTTC
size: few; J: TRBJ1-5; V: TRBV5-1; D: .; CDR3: CASSLGSGSNQPQHF; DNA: TGCGCCAGCAGCTTGGGTTCAGGGAGCAATCAGCCCCAGCATTTT
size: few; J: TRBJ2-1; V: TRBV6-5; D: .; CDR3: CASSSQPGGPIGEQFF; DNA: TGTGCCAGCAGTTCTCAACCGGGCGGACCAATTGGGGAGCAGTTCTTC
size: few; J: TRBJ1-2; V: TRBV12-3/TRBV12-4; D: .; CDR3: CASSLDGTGGLYTF; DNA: TGTGCCAGCAGTTTAGATGGGACGGGGGGCCTCTACACCTTC
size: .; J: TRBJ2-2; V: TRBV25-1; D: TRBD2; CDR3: CASSSFGLATYTGELFF; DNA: TGTGCCAGCAGCTCATTTGGACTAGCCACCTACACCGGGGAGCTGTTTTTT
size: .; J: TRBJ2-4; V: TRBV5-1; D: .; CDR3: CASRQVGTAKNIQYF; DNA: TGCGCCAGCCGTCAGGTTGGCACAGCCAAAAACATTCAGTACTTC
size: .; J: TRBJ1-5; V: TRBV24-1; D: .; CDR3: CATSDPEKGGNQPQHF; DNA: TGTGCCACCAGTGACCCCGAGAAAGGCGGCAATCAGCCCCAGCATTTT
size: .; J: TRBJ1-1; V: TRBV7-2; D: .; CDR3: CASSSNNREAFF; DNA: TGTGCCAGCAGCTCCAATAACCGGGAAGCTTTCTTT
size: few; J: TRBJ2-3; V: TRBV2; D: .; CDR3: CASSRSFADTQYF; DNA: TGTGCCAGCAGCCGGTCCTTTGCAGATACGCAGTATTTT
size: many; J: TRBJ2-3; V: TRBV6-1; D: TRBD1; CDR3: CASRLVWTGGSDTQYF; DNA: TGTGCCAGCAGACTGGTATGGACAGGGGGGTCAGATACGCAGTATTTT
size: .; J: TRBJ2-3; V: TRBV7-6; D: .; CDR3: CASSWVSTDTQYF; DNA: TGTGCCAGCAGCTGGGTAAGCACAGATACGCAGTATTTT
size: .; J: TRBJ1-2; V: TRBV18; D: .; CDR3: CASSDNDGSYGYTF; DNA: TGTGCCAGCTCAGACAATGACGGGTCCTATGGCTACACCTTC
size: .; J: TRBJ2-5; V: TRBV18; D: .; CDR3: CASSPTRGAETQYF; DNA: TGTGCCAGCTCACCTACTCGGGGAGCGGAGACCCAGTACTTC
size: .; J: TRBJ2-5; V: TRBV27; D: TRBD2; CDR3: CASSFTSGGVETQYF; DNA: TGTGCCAGCAGTTTTACTAGCGGGGGAGTTGAGACCCAGTACTTC
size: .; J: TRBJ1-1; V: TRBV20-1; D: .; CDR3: CSARDPNTEAFF; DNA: TGCAGTGCCAGAGATCCGAACACTGAAGCTTTCTTT
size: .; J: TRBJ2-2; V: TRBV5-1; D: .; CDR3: CASSRTGWDTGELFF; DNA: TGCGCCAGCAGCAGAACAGGGTGGGACACCGGGGAGCTGTTTTTT
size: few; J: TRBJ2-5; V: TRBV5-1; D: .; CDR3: CASSLGTIQETQYF; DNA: TGCGCCAGCAGCTTAGGGACGATCCAAGAGACCCAGTACTTC
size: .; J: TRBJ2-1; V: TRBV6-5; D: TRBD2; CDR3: CASSSGGNNNEQFF; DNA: TGTGCCAGCAGTTCGGGGGGGAACAACAATGAGCAGTTCTTC
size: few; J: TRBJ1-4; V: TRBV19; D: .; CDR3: CASSPGGVGTNEKLFF; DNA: TGTGCCAGTAGTCCCGGAGGCGTGGGAACTAATGAAAAACTGTTTTTT
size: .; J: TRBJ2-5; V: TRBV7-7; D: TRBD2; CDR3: CASSLLSGGQETQYF; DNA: TGTGCCAGCAGCTTACTTAGCGGGGGCCAGGAGACCCAGTACTTC
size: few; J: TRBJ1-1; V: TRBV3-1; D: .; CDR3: CASSQVFWGNTEAFF; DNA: TGTGCCAGCAGCCAAGTCTTCTGGGGTAACACTGAAGCTTTCTTT
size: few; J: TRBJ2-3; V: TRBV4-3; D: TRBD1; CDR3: CASSQGTGVGTDTQYF; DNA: TGCGCCAGCAGCCAGGGGACAGGGGTGGGCACAGATACGCAGTATTTT
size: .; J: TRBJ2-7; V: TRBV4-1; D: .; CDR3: CASSQDLVWQQYF; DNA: TGCGCCAGCAGCCAAGATTTAGTCTGGCAGCAGTACTTC
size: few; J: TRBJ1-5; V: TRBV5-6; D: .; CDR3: CASSKWVGQPQHF; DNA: TGTGCCAGCAGCAAGTGGGTGGGTCAGCCCCAGCATTTT